The rows below give T cell receptor beta chains drawn from one sample of a study of T-cell memory formation after mild COVID-19. TCRdb re-called the 5' RACE reads with MiXCR, one entry per CDR3 protein. The sample holds approximately 250,000 distinct CDR3 sequences, around 17% seen once. The sample taken for sequencing was PBMCs or a T cell subset sorted from them (not recorded which). The receptor set was obtained from a man aged 18 to 29 who had mild COVID-19 (a few samples of this study predate the infection). Cell type and time point are not known. The CDR3 runs from the conserved cysteine through the conserved F or W. A D gene is named only where the DNA matches it firmly. Rows give clone size only sometimes, using once, few, many, or a class for an expanded clone.

d_call	clone_size	v_call	j_call	cdr3_nt	cdr3_aa
NA	few	TRBV5-1	TRBJ1-6	TGCGCCAGCAGCTCCGGGACCCCAGCCCTCTCACCCCTCCACTTT	CASSSGTPALSPLHF
NA	NA	TRBV28	TRBJ2-7	TGTGCCAGCCGCCTGGACAGACTCTACGAGCAGTACTTC	CASRLDRLYEQYF
NA	NA	TRBV7-3	TRBJ2-2	TGTGCCAGCAGCTTAATGGGTCAGACCGGGGAGCTGTTTTTT	CASSLMGQTGELFF
TRBD1	few	TRBV5-5	TRBJ1-4	TGTGCCAGCAGCCCCTGGACAGGGAGGGATGAAAAACTGTTTTTT	CASSPWTGRDEKLFF
NA	few	TRBV6-5	TRBJ1-1	TGTGCCAGCAGTAACAGACAGGCCCTGAACACTGAAGCTTTCTTT	CASSNRQALNTEAFF
NA	NA	TRBV3-1	TRBJ1-1	TGTGCCAGCAGCCAATCGGCTGAAGCTTTCTTT	CASSQSAEAFF
NA	few	TRBV12-3/TRBV12-4	TRBJ1-2	TGTGCCAGCCGGGACAATAACTATGGCTACACCTTC	CASRDNNYGYTF
NA	many	TRBV2	TRBJ2-1	TGTGCCAGCGACGGAGGGGGAGATGAGCAGTTCTTC	CASDGGGDEQFF
NA	once	TRBV15	TRBJ1-4	TGTGCCACCAGCAGAGATCTCCGACAGTTACATGAAAAACTGTTTTTT	CATSRDLRQLHEKLFF
NA	many	TRBV4-2	TRBJ2-7	TGTGCCAGCAGCCCACCCGGGGTGGTCAACGAGCAGTACTTC	CASSPPGVVNEQYF
NA	NA	TRBV13	TRBJ2-1	TGTGCCAGCAGCTCAGGCCTGACAGGAGCGCAGTTCTTC	CASSSGLTGAQFF
NA	many	TRBV10-3	TRBJ1-6	TGTGCCATCAGTTCAGGGGACTCACCCCTCCACTTT	CAISSGDSPLHF
NA	few	TRBV19	TRBJ1-1	TGTGCCAGTAGTAATTTGGGACGGATGGGCACTGAAGCTTTCTTT	CASSNLGRMGTEAFF
TRBD2	NA	TRBV10-3	TRBJ2-5	TGTGCCGCGACGTCGACAGCGGGGGAGGAGACCCAGTACTTC	CAATSTAGEETQYF
NA	NA	TRBV5-1	TRBJ2-5	TGCGCCAGCAGCCCGCCTAGGCCGGGAGAGACCCAGTACTTC	CASSPPRPGETQYF
NA	NA	TRBV10-3	TRBJ2-2	TGTGCCATCAGGCAGGTGGATACGAACACCGGGGAGCTGTTTTTT	CAIRQVDTNTGELFF
TRBD1	few	TRBV29-1	TRBJ2-7	TGCAGCGTTGAAGATTTGACAGGGTACCGGTCCTACGAGCAGTACTTC	CSVEDLTGYRSYEQYF
NA	few	TRBV12-3/TRBV12-4	TRBJ2-5	TGTGCCAGCAGTGCCGACTGGGAGACCCAGTACTTC	CASSADWETQYF
TRBD2	few	TRBV5-1	TRBJ2-3	TGCGCCAGCAGGACCGGGACTAACCAATTCACAGATACGCAGTATTTT	CASRTGTNQFTDTQYF
TRBD1	few	TRBV7-2	TRBJ1-2	TGTGCCAGCAGCTATATTCGGGACAGAACTAACTATGGCTACACCTTC	CASSYIRDRTNYGYTF
TRBD1	NA	TRBV6-2/TRBV6-3	TRBJ1-6	TGTGCCAGCAGATTTCAGGGGGTAATGCGGTCACCCCTCCACTTT	CASRFQGVMRSPLHF
TRBD2	few	TRBV4-1	TRBJ2-2	TGCGCCAGCAGCTCTGGGACTAGCGGGGTTTCCGGGGAGCTGTTTTTT	CASSSGTSGVSGELFF
NA	few	TRBV6-5	TRBJ2-2	TGTGCCAGCGGGACCAACACCGGGGAGCTGTTTTTT	CASGTNTGELFF
TRBD2	few	TRBV10-3	TRBJ2-2	TGTGCCATCAGTGAGCTCGGGACTAGTAGCACCGGGGAGCTGTTTTTT	CAISELGTSSTGELFF
NA	few	TRBV18	TRBJ2-7	TGTGCCAGCTCCATTCAAGCGGTTAGCTCCTACGAGCAGTACTTC	CASSIQAVSSYEQYF
NA	NA	TRBV12-3/TRBV12-4	TRBJ2-1	TGTGCCAGCACCCAGGGTAATGAGCAGTTCTTC	CASTQGNEQFF